Listed below are T cell receptor beta chains from one sample, sequenced in a study of sequential checkpoint blockade in melanoma. TCRdb's table, derived via immunoSEQ multiplex PCR, lists solely in-frame clones and lacks some. The sample gives some 9,400 clones, 59% of which show up once; around 43% is in the top ten. The source material was CD8+ T cells sorted from blood (inferred from file names), sampled from a patient given nivolumab and ipilimumab in sequence. These receptors came from a human donor with melanoma. Both conserved end residues are part of each CDR3. D genes are given only for firm matches. Expanded clones get a size class; other rows say once, few or many, or leave the size out.

V gene: TRBV19
J gene: TRBJ2-7
CDR3 length: 14
clone size: NA
D gene: NA
CDR3 protein: CASSWGPGPYEQYF
CDR3 DNA: TGTGCCAGTAGTTGGGGGCCTGGACCGTACGAGCAGTACTTC

V gene: TRBV7-8
J gene: TRBJ2-7
CDR3 length: 15
clone size: few
D gene: TRBD1
CDR3 protein: CASSSTGVSSYEQYF
CDR3 DNA: TGTGCCAGCAGCTCTACAGGGGTTAGCTCCTACGAGCAGTACTTC

V gene: TRBV6-4
J gene: TRBJ1-1
CDR3 length: 13
clone size: few
D gene: NA
CDR3 protein: CASSDGDFDEAFF
CDR3 DNA: TGTGCCAGCAGTGACGGAGATTTTGATGAAGCTTTCTTT

V gene: TRBV5-1
J gene: TRBJ2-5
CDR3 length: 14
clone size: once
D gene: NA
CDR3 protein: CASSLEGPQETQYF
CDR3 DNA: TGCGCCAGCAGCTTGGAGGGGCCTCAAGAGACCCAGTACTTC

V gene: TRBV7-8
J gene: TRBJ1-5
CDR3 length: 15
clone size: medium-sized
D gene: NA
CDR3 protein: CASSLEGNSNQPQHF
CDR3 DNA: TGTGCCAGCAGCTTAGAGGGGAATAGCAATCAGCCCCAGCATTTT

V gene: TRBV4-3
J gene: TRBJ1-4
CDR3 length: 16
clone size: NA
D gene: NA
CDR3 protein: CASSHGSRLMNEKLFF
CDR3 DNA: TGCGCCAGCAGCCATGGATCCCGACTGATGAATGAAAAACTGTTTTTT

V gene: TRBV19
J gene: TRBJ2-1
CDR3 length: 13
clone size: NA
D gene: NA
CDR3 protein: CASSLEGGAEQFF
CDR3 DNA: TGTGCCAGTAGTTTGGAGGGTGGGGCAGAGCAGTTCTTC

V gene: TRBV11-2
J gene: TRBJ2-7
CDR3 length: 13
clone size: NA
D gene: TRBD2
CDR3 protein: CASSYLAAYEQYF
CDR3 DNA: TGTGCCAGCTCTTACCTAGCGGCCTACGAGCAGTACTTC

V gene: TRBV10-3
J gene: TRBJ2-3
CDR3 length: 18
clone size: NA
D gene: TRBD2
CDR3 protein: CAISDLAGGPGGADTQYF
CDR3 DNA: TGTGCCATCAGTGATTTAGCGGGGGGGCCCGGTGGCGCAGATACGCAGTATTTT

V gene: TRBV2
J gene: TRBJ2-3
CDR3 length: 12
clone size: NA
D gene: NA
CDR3 protein: CASAGGTDTQYF
CDR3 DNA: TGTGCCAGCGCAGGGGGCACAGATACGCAGTATTTT

V gene: TRBV12-5
J gene: TRBJ1-2
CDR3 length: 13
clone size: once
D gene: NA
CDR3 protein: CASGLGQNYGYTF
CDR3 DNA: TGTGCTAGTGGTTTGGGACAGAACTATGGCTACACCTTC

V gene: TRBV7-8
J gene: TRBJ1-1
CDR3 length: 15
clone size: NA
D gene: TRBD1
CDR3 protein: CASSSKDRENTEAFF
CDR3 DNA: TGTGCCAGCAGCTCCAAGGACAGGGAGAACACTGAAGCTTTCTTT

V gene: TRBV7-9
J gene: TRBJ1-4
CDR3 length: 14
clone size: NA
D gene: NA
CDR3 protein: CASSLQGGGEKLFF
CDR3 DNA: TGTGCCAGCAGCTTACAGGGAGGCGGAGAAAAACTGTTTTTT

V gene: TRBV5-8
J gene: TRBJ1-1
CDR3 length: 15
clone size: NA
D gene: NA
CDR3 protein: CASSLADSWNTEAFF
CDR3 DNA: TGTGCCAGCAGCTTGGCCGACAGCTGGAACACTGAAGCTTTCTTT

V gene: TRBV6-6
J gene: TRBJ1-2
CDR3 length: 14
clone size: NA
D gene: NA
CDR3 protein: CASSYSTGLSGYTF
CDR3 DNA: TGTGCCAGCAGTTACTCGACGGGGTTGAGCGGCTACACCTTC

V gene: TRBV6-5
J gene: TRBJ1-1
CDR3 length: 14
clone size: NA
D gene: NA
CDR3 protein: CASSYGQENTEAFF
CDR3 DNA: TGTGCCAGCAGTTACGGTCAGGAGAACACTGAAGCTTTCTTT

V gene: TRBV4-3
J gene: TRBJ1-1
CDR3 length: 16
clone size: NA
D gene: TRBD1
CDR3 protein: CASSPGQGRKNTEAFF
CDR3 DNA: TGCGCCAGCAGCCCAGGACAGGGACGGAAGAACACTGAAGCTTTCTTT

V gene: TRBV5-5
J gene: TRBJ1-5
CDR3 length: 15
clone size: NA
D gene: NA
CDR3 protein: CASSLVRTEYQPQHF
CDR3 DNA: TGTGCCAGCAGCTTGGTCAGGACAGAGTATCAGCCCCAGCATTTT

V gene: TRBV4-3
J gene: TRBJ2-1
CDR3 length: 18
clone size: NA
D gene: TRBD1
CDR3 protein: CASSQDLTGTGTYNEQFF
CDR3 DNA: TGCGCCAGCAGCCAAGATCTCACCGGGACAGGGACCTACAATGAGCAGTTCTTC

V gene: TRBV7-8
J gene: TRBJ2-2
CDR3 length: 18
clone size: NA
D gene: TRBD1
CDR3 protein: CASSLPGQGARGTGELFF
CDR3 DNA: TGTGCCAGCAGCCTACCGGGACAGGGGGCGCGGGGCACCGGGGAGCTGTTTTTT

V gene: TRBV19
J gene: TRBJ1-5
CDR3 length: 16
clone size: medium-sized
D gene: NA
CDR3 protein: CASSRPHAGLNQPQHF
CDR3 DNA: TGTGCCAGTAGTCGCCCGCATGCGGGGTTGAATCAGCCCCAGCATTTT

V gene: TRBV11-2
J gene: TRBJ2-2
CDR3 length: 16
clone size: NA
D gene: NA
CDR3 protein: CASSPGLGRNTGELFF
CDR3 DNA: TGCGCCAGCAGCCCCGGACTGGGAAGAAACACCGGGGAGCTGTTTTTT

V gene: TRBV28
J gene: TRBJ2-3
CDR3 length: 17
clone size: few
D gene: NA
CDR3 protein: CASSSLLEAGGTDTQYF
CDR3 DNA: TGTGCCAGCAGCAGTTTGTTGGAGGCTGGAGGCACAGATACGCAGTATTTT

V gene: TRBV2
J gene: TRBJ2-7
CDR3 length: 13
clone size: few
D gene: TRBD1
CDR3 protein: CASTGTGGDEQYF
CDR3 DNA: TGTGCCAGTACCGGGACAGGGGGCGACGAGCAGTACTTC

V gene: TRBV4-3
J gene: TRBJ2-4
CDR3 length: 17
clone size: few
D gene: NA
CDR3 protein: CASSQDIGRGRLDIQYF
CDR3 DNA: TGCGCCAGCAGCCAAGACATCGGGAGGGGGCGTTTGGACATTCAGTACTTC

V gene: TRBV30
J gene: TRBJ2-3
CDR3 length: 14
clone size: NA
D gene: TRBD2
CDR3 protein: CAWRTRGARDTQYF
CDR3 DNA: TGTGCCTGGAGGACGCGGGGGGCTAGGGATACGCAGTATTTT

V gene: TRBV9
J gene: TRBJ2-1
CDR3 length: 15
clone size: few
D gene: TRBD1
CDR3 protein: CASSLTGGSYNEQFF
CDR3 DNA: TGTGCCAGCAGCCTCACAGGGGGCTCCTACAATGAGCAGTTCTTC

V gene: TRBV29-1
J gene: TRBJ1-1
CDR3 length: 12
clone size: few
D gene: NA
CDR3 protein: CSVVPRGTEAFF
CDR3 DNA: TGCAGCGTTGTCCCTCGGGGCACTGAAGCTTTCTTT

V gene: TRBV7-9
J gene: TRBJ2-7
CDR3 length: 16
clone size: few
D gene: TRBD1
CDR3 protein: CASSSTSGQGNYEQYF
CDR3 DNA: TGTGCCAGCAGCTCAACCTCGGGACAGGGGAACTACGAGCAGTACTTC

V gene: TRBV5-5
J gene: TRBJ2-3
CDR3 length: 14
clone size: NA
D gene: NA
CDR3 protein: CASSSSSRTDTQYF
CDR3 DNA: TGTGCCAGCAGCTCGAGCTCTCGCACAGATACGCAGTATTTT

V gene: TRBV9
J gene: TRBJ2-1
CDR3 length: 14
clone size: NA
D gene: NA
CDR3 protein: CASSPESSYNEQFF
CDR3 DNA: TGTGCCAGCAGCCCGGAGAGCTCCTACAATGAGCAGTTCTTC

V gene: TRBV6-6
J gene: TRBJ1-1
CDR3 length: 13
clone size: NA
D gene: NA
CDR3 protein: CASSMMPTVEAFF
CDR3 DNA: TGTGCCAGCAGTATGATGCCGACAGTTGAAGCTTTCTTT

V gene: TRBV7-9
J gene: TRBJ2-1
CDR3 length: 16
clone size: NA
D gene: TRBD2
CDR3 protein: CASSLPSGGPNNEQFF
CDR3 DNA: TGTGCCAGCAGCTTACCATCGGGGGGGCCGAACAATGAGCAGTTCTTC

V gene: TRBV9
J gene: TRBJ1-3
CDR3 length: 14
clone size: few
D gene: NA
CDR3 protein: CASSVAGSGNTIYF
CDR3 DNA: TGTGCCAGCAGCGTAGCAGGGTCTGGAAACACCATATATTTT

V gene: TRBV4-1
J gene: TRBJ2-2
CDR3 length: 14
clone size: once
D gene: NA
CDR3 protein: CASSPKQGTGELFF
CDR3 DNA: TGCGCCAGCAGCCCTAAACAGGGAACCGGGGAGCTGTTTTTT

V gene: TRBV28
J gene: TRBJ2-7
CDR3 length: 17
clone size: NA
D gene: TRBD2
CDR3 protein: CASSPRLAGGFSYEQYF
CDR3 DNA: TGTGCCAGCAGTCCACGACTAGCGGGGGGTTTCTCCTACGAGCAGTACTTC

V gene: TRBV28
J gene: TRBJ1-5
CDR3 length: 17
clone size: NA
D gene: NA
CDR3 protein: CASSLSRRDYSNQPQHF
CDR3 DNA: TGTGCCAGCAGTTTATCGCGGAGGGATTATAGCAATCAGCCCCAGCATTTT

V gene: TRBV7-9
J gene: TRBJ1-3
CDR3 length: 15
clone size: NA
D gene: TRBD1
CDR3 protein: CASSVTGGAGNTIYF
CDR3 DNA: TGTGCCAGCAGCGTCACAGGGGGAGCTGGAAACACCATATATTTT

V gene: TRBV2
J gene: TRBJ2-1
CDR3 length: 14
clone size: NA
D gene: TRBD1
CDR3 protein: CASSRDRDYNEQFF
CDR3 DNA: TGTGCCAGCAGTCGGGACAGGGACTACAATGAGCAGTTCTTC

V gene: TRBV6-5
J gene: TRBJ1-1
CDR3 length: 12
clone size: few
D gene: NA
CDR3 protein: CASSQGSTEAFF
CDR3 DNA: TGTGCCAGCAGCCAGGGCAGCACTGAAGCTTTCTTT

V gene: TRBV6-6
J gene: TRBJ1-4
CDR3 length: 14
clone size: NA
D gene: NA
CDR3 protein: CASSYSGTNEKLFF
CDR3 DNA: TGTGCCAGCAGTTACTCCGGGACTAATGAAAAACTGTTTTTT

V gene: TRBV5-4
J gene: TRBJ1-2
CDR3 length: 16
clone size: NA
D gene: NA
CDR3 protein: CASSLEGGAPSYGYTF
CDR3 DNA: TGTGCCAGCAGCTTAGAGGGAGGGGCCCCCAGCTATGGCTACACCTTC

V gene: TRBV30
J gene: TRBJ1-1
CDR3 length: 13
clone size: NA
D gene: NA
CDR3 protein: CAWSVTGSTEAFF
CDR3 DNA: TGTGCCTGGAGTGTTACGGGTAGCACTGAAGCTTTCTTT

V gene: TRBV9
J gene: TRBJ2-3
CDR3 length: 15
clone size: NA
D gene: TRBD2
CDR3 protein: CASSAGLAVADTQYF
CDR3 DNA: TGTGCCAGCAGCGCGGGACTAGCGGTCGCAGATACGCAGTATTTT

V gene: TRBV29-1
J gene: TRBJ2-7
CDR3 length: 12
clone size: NA
D gene: TRBD1
CDR3 protein: CSVLTGYHEQYF
CDR3 DNA: TGCAGCGTTCTGACAGGGTACCACGAGCAGTACTTC

V gene: TRBV7-2
J gene: TRBJ2-7
CDR3 length: 17
clone size: few
D gene: TRBD2
CDR3 protein: CASSTPGLAGGPWEQYF
CDR3 DNA: TGTGCCAGCAGCACACCGGGACTAGCGGGGGGGCCGTGGGAGCAGTACTTC

V gene: TRBV7-2
J gene: TRBJ1-2
CDR3 length: 14
clone size: NA
D gene: NA
CDR3 protein: CASSLGGTFYGYTF
CDR3 DNA: TGTGCCAGCAGCTTAGGAGGCACGTTTTATGGCTACACCTTC

V gene: TRBV4-1
J gene: TRBJ1-5
CDR3 length: 16
clone size: few
D gene: NA
CDR3 protein: CASSQVTSGVNQPQHF
CDR3 DNA: TGCGCCAGCAGCCAAGTTACCTCCGGGGTCAATCAGCCCCAGCATTTT

V gene: TRBV4-1
J gene: TRBJ1-1
CDR3 length: 15
clone size: NA
D gene: NA
CDR3 protein: CASSQFGTGITEAFF
CDR3 DNA: TGCGCCAGCAGCCAATTTGGTACAGGGATCACTGAAGCTTTCTTT